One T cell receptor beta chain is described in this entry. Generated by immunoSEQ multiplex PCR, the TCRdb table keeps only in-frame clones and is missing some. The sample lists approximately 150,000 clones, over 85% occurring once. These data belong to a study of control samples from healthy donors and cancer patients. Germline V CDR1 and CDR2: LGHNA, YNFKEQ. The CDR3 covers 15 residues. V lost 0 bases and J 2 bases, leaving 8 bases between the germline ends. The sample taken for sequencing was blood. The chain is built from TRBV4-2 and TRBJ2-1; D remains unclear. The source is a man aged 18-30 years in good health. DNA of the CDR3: TGTGCCAGCAGCCAAGATTGGGATACCTACAATGAGCAGTTCTTC. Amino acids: CASSQDWDTYNEQFF.